The following is a T cell receptor (beta chain) sequence with its context. Its antigen is not known. Sorts that each held around 300,000 cells were run in triplicate for every CD8+ T cell subset. It was by 5' RACE with UMI labels that the TRB cDNA libraries were prepared. TCRdb reprocessed the 5' RACE reads and reports one entry per CDR3 protein, with no DNA. Its listing shows over 50,000 distinct CDR3 sequences. The entry originates in a study of CXCR3-negative and CXCR3-positive naive CD8 T cells. Study findings and constraints: When CXCR3-positive naive cells were set against CXCR3-negative naive cells, the former had more hydrophobic TRB CDR3s.

The CDR3 extends over 13 amino acids. Looked up from germline, CDR1 is SQVTM and CDR2 is ANQGSEA. Input material: naive CXCR3+ CD8+ T cells from blood. Subset here: CD45RO-CCR7+CD27+CD95- naive CD8+ T cells expressing CXCR3 (TNR3+). This chain connects TRBV29-1 to TRBJ2-7; TCRdb's D gene call, TRBD2, goes unchecked for lack of DNA. This TCR came from a human donor in good health. Some clones in this sample may be carry-over from other donors' samples. The CDR3 sequence: CSVGLAGDYEQYF.